Listed here is a single TCR beta chain. What it binds is not known. Each sample provided at least 5 micrograms of extracted total RNA. The germline V and J ends were trimmed by 7 bases and 6 bases, with 11 bases remaining between them. Germline values: CDR1 LNHDA, CDR2 SQIVND (reference sequence). CDR3 length equals 12 residues. This entry comes from a study of blood T cells in healthy people across ages. About the study: For every two T cells, template switching captured about one barcoded beta molecule. Study-level findings and limits: Roughly linear age-related decline in beta diversity appeared, significant by age around 42.

Sample-barcoded 5' priming and a J-beta primer mix drove a second PCR of 7 to 11 cycles. Using its own MiXCR run on the 5' RACE reads, TCRdb lists one record per CDR3 protein. The table shows roughly 800,000 distinct CDR3 sequences, with more than 45% occurring only once. Specimen: blood. This receptor was obtained from a man aged 25-45 years in good health. The J gene is TRBJ2-3, the V gene TRBV19, with D unclear. The CDR3 DNA is TGTGCCAGTACCACTGCCGGGGATACGCAGTATTTT. Residues: CASTTAGDTQYF.